This paragraph covers one T cell receptor beta chain sequence. The sample is drawn from a study of Ad26.COV2.S vaccination and SARS-CoV-2 variants. The data were produced by immunoSEQ multiplex PCR, yet TCRdb's version contains in-frame clones alone and is incomplete. The table shows around 250,000 clones, with approximately 90% occurring only once. The treatment: about 20 received Ad26.COV2.S at low or high dose, single or two shots; 5 received placebo; per-sample allocation not given. Day 63 following the first vaccine or placebo injection was when the samples were taken. This Boston cohort included adults aged 18-55 years. Here the sequenced sample was peripheral blood, taken in a trial of Ad26.COV2.S vaccine versus placebo. This TCR was sampled from a person aged 18-65 years who received the Ad26.COV2.S COVID-19 vaccine or a placebo.

The CDR3 nucleotides are TGTGCCAGTAGTATGAGTGGAGATACGCAGTATTTT. Encoded protein: CASSMSGDTQYF. The genes are TRBV19 and TRBJ2-3; D is unclear. V lost 3 bases and J lost 5, with 6 bases in between. The germline V gene encodes CDR1 LNHDA and CDR2 SQIVND (reference sequence). The CDR3 is 12 residues long. The complete variable domain, with remaining parts taken from reference TRBV19 and TRBJ2-3, reads DGGITQSPKYLFRKEGQNVTLSCEQNLNHDAMYWYRQDPGQGLRLIYYSQIVNDFQKGDIAEGYSVSREKKESFPLTVTSAQKNPTAFYLCASSMSGDTQYFGPGTRLTVL.